Sequencing of this T cell receptor (beta chain) was carried out in a study of blood T cell repertoires in COVID-19. Clones were sequenced by immunoSEQ multiplex PCR, and TCRdb holds only the in-frame ones, with some missing. Of more than 200,000 clones listed, around 86% are singletons. CDR3 length: 15 residues. With V trimmed by 6 bases and J by 7 bases, 8 bases remained unmatched. The germline gives CDR1 MNHEY, CDR2 SVGEGT. Sequencing used peripheral blood. This chain connects TRBV6-2 or TRBV6-3 to TRBJ2-1, with TRBD2 matching over 11 bases. The sequence derives from a woman aged 55-70 years with COVID-19, enrolled during active disease. This CDR3 is CASSRTSGHRNEQFF. In DNA, the CDR3 is TGTGCCAGCAGCCGGACTAGCGGGCATAGGAATGAGCAGTTCTTC.